The 5 T cell receptor beta chains listed next were all sequenced from one sample in a study of patients and donors after allogeneic stem cell transplantation. TCRdb used MiXCR to reprocess the RT-PCR reads, holding one entry per CDR3 protein. Of approximately 61,000 distinct CDR3 sequences in the sample, 13% are singletons; the top ten hold roughly a third. The sample taken for sequencing was blood, either unsorted or a sorted T cell fraction (not recorded which). Receptor source: a human donor who was either an allogeneic HSCT recipient or a stem cell or donor lymphocyte infusion donor (not recorded which). It is not recorded whose cells these are; they may come from a transplant donor.

The chain has TRBV12-3 or TRBV12-4 and TRBJ2-1; the D is unclear. There are 13 residues in the CDR3. Deletions cut 6 bases from V and 3 bases from J, with 9 bases between. For the CDR3, the DNA is TGTGCCAGCAGCAAGTTAAACTACAATGAGCAGTTCTTC. Its protein product is CASSKLNYNEQFF.

This clonotype was observed at least ten times. The J gene is TRBJ1-2, the V gene TRBV27; D perhaps matches TRBD1 (6 bases). There are 16 residues in the CDR3. From germline, CDR1 is MNHEY and CDR2 SMNVEV (reference sequence). Trimming removed 0 bases at V and 3 bases at J, with 14 bases between. DNA of the CDR3: TGTGCCAGCAGTTTATCTAGGCAGGGGTCCCACTATGGCTACACCTTC. This gives the protein CASSLSRQGSHYGYTF.

This clonotype came up a few times. This chain links TRBV9 with TRBJ2-5; a possible D gene is TRBD1 (6 bases). The germline CDR1 and CDR2 sequences are SGDLS and YYNGEE. The V end lost 3 bases, the J end lost 5 bases, and 17 bases lay between the germline ends. The CDR3 totals 15 residues. The CDR3 spells CASSAQQGGWETQYF. The CDR3 DNA reads TGTGCCAGCAGCGCACAACAGGGTGGATGGGAGACCCAGTACTTC.

This clonotype was recorded at least ten times. This chain joins TRBV12-3 or TRBV12-4 and TRBJ1-6; 9 nucleotides match TRBD1. J lost 2 bases, V lost 6 bases, and 5 bases had no gene match. This CDR3 spans 16 amino acids. The CDR3 nucleotides read TGTGCCAGCAGCTCCGGGACAGGGCCCTATAATTCACCCCTCCACTTT. Its translation: CASSSGTGPYNSPLHF.

This chain joins TRBV20-1 and TRBJ2-7; 9 bases match TRBD2. In germline, CDR1 is DFQATT, CDR2 SNEGSKA (reference sequence). The V segment lost 1 base and the J segment 2 bases; nucleotides outside the gene matches: 3. The CDR3 has 14 residues. CDR3 nucleotides: TGCAGTGCTAGAGGACTAGCGGAGACCTACGAGCAGTACTTC. It is translated as CSARGLAETYEQYF.